This record looks at one TCR beta chain sequence and its context. What it recognizes is unknown. In the same sample, other DNA sequences code for this CDR3. While the first cohort had 500 to 700 subjects, the donors belonged to the separate validation cohort of over a hundred subjects. The data belong to a study of cytomegalovirus exposure and HLA in healthy donors. The method was immunoSEQ multiplex PCR; TCRdb's version includes in-frame clones alone and lacks a portion of them. The sample lists 55,000 to 75,000 clones, approximately 94% occurring once. Study-wide points: Subsequent analysis showed first-cohort TCR clusters tending to co-occur in 120 validation repertoires. Most TCR sequences were rare, but some public TCRs occurred in many donors.

CDR3 length: 14 amino acids. The germline V gene encodes CDR1 MNHNY and CDR2 SVGAGI (reference sequence). Losses at the gene ends were 6 bases for V and 4 bases for J; bases not matched to a gene: 6. V is TRBV6-6 and J is TRBJ2-5; 9 bases are a match to TRBD1. The specimen sequenced was PBMCs. The receptor was derived from a man younger than 30 in good health and CMV-seropositive. The CDR3 sequence is CASSPTGGRETQYF. The CDR3 nucleotides are TGTGCCAGCAGCCCTACAGGGGGCAGAGAGACCCAGTACTTC.